These 30 T cell receptor beta chains were sequenced from one sample in a study of neoadjuvant nivolumab and ipilimumab in lung cancer (dated by TCRdb to the early 2020s). Reading the label with the study, this specimen's time point is: pretherapy, before neoadjuvant immune checkpoint inhibitors. Libraries were constructed by the immunoSEQ multiplex PCR assay. The clones in this table, taken by TCRdb from immuneACCESS, are in-frame only. Not every clone is retained; where verified, under half of the shortfall comes from an unresolved V gene, and the cause of the rest is unknown. The sample table contains tens of thousands of clones; only one count was recorded for around 80% of them. The ten largest clones take up approximately 6.6% of the sample. The source material was peripheral blood, sampled before neoadjuvant nivolumab, alone or with ipilimumab. These receptors all come from an adult with non-small cell lung cancer.

V and J are TRBV5-1 and TRBJ1-6; a weak D match, TRBD1 (5 bases). The ends were cut back, 4 bases at V and 10 bases at J, with 18 bases in the middle. The CDR3 sequence is 15 residues long. Germline V gene sequence: CDR1 SGHRS, CDR2 YFSETQ. CDR3 loop: CASSPGGGLGSPLHF. The CDR3 DNA reads as TGCGCCAGCAGCCCGGGGGGGGGACTAGGATCACCCCTCCACTTT.

The chain couples TRBV5-1 to TRBJ2-1; the D gene could be TRBD1 or TRBD2 (5 bases each). The CDR3 length is 14 residues. CDR1 is SGHRS, CDR2 YFSETQ, per germline. Trimming took 3 bases from V and 9 from J, leaving 16 bases between them. The CDR3 loop is CASSSEWGIGEQFF. The DNA for the CDR3 is TGCGCCAGCAGCTCTGAATGGGGGATTGGTGAGCAGTTCTTC. Together with reference TRBV5-1 and TRBJ2-1, the CDR3 gives the full variable domain: KAGVTQTPRYLIKTRGQQVTLSCSPISGHRSVSWYQQTPGQGLQFLFEYFSETQRNKGNFPGRFSGRQFSNSRSEMNVSTLELGDSALYLCASSSEWGIGEQFFGPGTRLTVL.

This clone has a handful of counts. CDR3 bases: TGTGCCAGCAGCCAGAGATCGGAGCTCCGGGGTTCACCCCTCCACTTT. It is translated as CASSQRSELRGSPLHF. The rearrangement uses TRBV14 and TRBJ1-6, with no clear D. V lost 3 bases to trimming and J lost 9 bases, with 18 bases between them. Germline V gene lookup returns CDR1 SGHDN and CDR2 FVKESK. CDR3 length equals 16 residues. The whole variable domain, filled in from reference TRBV14 and TRBJ1-6, reads EAGVTQFPSHSVIEKGQTVTLRCDPISGHDNLYWYRRVMGKEIKFLLHFVKESKQDESGMPNNRFLAERTGGTYSTLKVQPAELEDSGVYFCASSQRSELRGSPLHFGNGTRLTVT.

The chain has TRBV7-3 and TRBJ2-1; TRBD2 is a possible D gene (6 bases). Trimming cost V 5 bases and J 5 bases, with 16 bases left between them. This CDR3 region has 15 residues. Germline CDR1 and CDR2: SGHTA and FQGTGA. The CDR3 DNA sequence: TGTGCCAGCAGCCCCAGACCCTGGGGGGACAATGAGCAGTTCTTC. It is translated as CASSPRPWGDNEQFF. Full variable domain (missing parts from reference TRBV7-3 and TRBJ2-1): GAGVSQTPSNKVTEKGKYVELRCDPISGHTALYWYRQSLGQGPEFLIYFQGTGAADDSGLPNDRFFAVRPEGSVSTLKIQRTERGDSAVYLCASSPRPWGDNEQFFGPGTRLTVL.

The V call is TRBV4-1, the J call TRBJ2-2, with 7 nucleotides matching TRBD2. Germline V CDR1 and CDR2: MGHRA, YSYEKL. With 0 bases clipped from V and 0 bases from J, the junction kept 4 bases outside the gene matches. The CDR3 runs to 17 residues. CDR3 protein: CASSQDWGGANTGELFF. Here the CDR3 DNA reads TGCGCCAGCAGCCAAGATTGGGGGGGGGCGAACACCGGGGAGCTGTTTTTT.

This chain connects TRBV9 to TRBJ1-6; 8 bases align to TRBD1. Trimming at V came to 2 bases and at J to 9 bases, leaving 4 bases not matched to a gene. CDR3 size: 14 residues. In germline, CDR1 is SGDLS, CDR2 YYNGEE. The CDR3 reads CASSVGTGVSPLHF. Here the CDR3 DNA reads TGTGCCAGCAGCGTTGGGACAGGTGTTTCACCCCTCCACTTT.

This chain connects TRBV7-3 to TRBJ2-2; 7 nucleotides agree with TRBD1. The CDR3 is made up of 14 amino acids. Germline trimming cut 2 bases from V and 8 bases from J; bases unmatched to any gene: 5. Germline V CDR1 and CDR2: SGHTA, FQGTGA. The CDR3 DNA sequence: TGTGCCAGCAGCTTACGGGACAGAGGGGGGGAGCTGTTTTTT. Translating it yields CASSLRDRGGELFF.

The V gene is TRBV7-8, the J gene TRBJ1-2; a possible D gene is TRBD1 (5 bases). Looked up from germline, CDR1 is SGHVS and CDR2 is FQNEAQ. The CDR3 runs 15 residues. V was pared by 1 base and J by 4 bases, with 13 bases between. The CDR3 DNA is TGTGCCAGCAGCTTAGAGGGGTGGGGCAGCTATGGCTACACCTTC. Amino acid sequence: CASSLEGWGSYGYTF.

V and J are TRBV5-1 and TRBJ1-1; 11 bases are a match to TRBD1. CDR3 length equals 14 residues. With 3 bases clipped from V and 4 bases from J, the junction kept 2 bases outside the gene matches. Germline-derived CDR1 and CDR2 are SGHRS and YFSETQ. In DNA, the CDR3 is TGCGCCAGCAGCTGGGGACAGGGGGGCACTGAAGCTTTCTTT. Translated: CASSWGQGGTEAFF.

This rearrangement joins TRBV5-1 to TRBJ2-7; 8 nucleotides line up with TRBD1. Trimming cost V 4 bases and J 3 bases; bases outside gene matches: 6. The CDR3 is made up of 14 amino acids. Looked up from germline, CDR1 is SGHRS and CDR2 is YFSETQ. The CDR3 protein is CASSPGQGVYEQYF. CDR3 nucleotide sequence: TGCGCCAGCAGCCCTGGACAGGGCGTCTACGAGCAGTACTTC.

This clone was seen only a few times. J is TRBJ1-6 and V is TRBV4-3; D possibly corresponds to TRBD1 (5 bases). V was shortened by 3 bases and J by 8 bases, with 14 bases between the two germline ends. CDR1 LGHNA and CDR2 YSLEER come from the germline V gene. The CDR3 is 15 amino acids. The CDR3 protein is CASSQRSRADSPLHF. CDR3 bases: TGCGCCAGCAGCCAGCGATCCAGGGCGGATTCACCCCTCCACTTT.

The chain recombines TRBV6-6 with TRBJ1-2; 9 bases line up with TRBD1. CDR3 size: 15 residues. Germline V CDR1 and CDR2: MNHNY, SVGAGI (reference sequence). Trimming at V came to 2 bases and at J to 7 bases, leaving 8 bases not matched to a gene. DNA for the CDR3: TGTGCCAGCAGTTACGAGGGACAGGGTTGGAGTGGCTACACCTTC. This translates into CASSYEGQGWSGYTF.

This chain joins TRBV5-6 and TRBJ2-7; TRBD1 might be the D (5 bases). The V end was cut by 2 bases, the J end by 6 bases, with 12 bases between. CDR3 size: 13 residues. Germline loops: CDR1 SGHDT, CDR2 YYEEEE. The CDR3 DNA reads TGTGCCAGCAGCTTTCAGGGATTTGGCGAGCAGTACTTC. Translated: CASSFQGFGEQYF.

The sample holds a few counts of this clone. This chain links TRBV5-1 with TRBJ1-5, with D hard to call. This CDR3 region has 13 residues. Germline loops: CDR1 SGHRS, CDR2 YFSETQ. V lost 4 bases and J lost 9, with 14 bases in between. The CDR3, as DNA: TGCGCCAGCAGCCCCGCTGGAGGGCGGCCCCAGCATTTT. This sequence encodes CASSPAGGRPQHF. Combining the CDR3 with reference TRBV5-1 and TRBJ1-5 gives the whole variable domain KAGVTQTPRYLIKTRGQQVTLSCSPISGHRSVSWYQQTPGQGLQFLFEYFSETQRNKGNFPGRFSGRQFSNSRSEMNVSTLELGDSALYLCASSPAGGRPQHFGDGTRLSIL.

The chain recombines TRBV2 with TRBJ1-1; the D is unclear. CDR3 length equals 14 residues. V lost 2 bases and J 1 base, leaving 8 bases between the germline ends. From germline, CDR1 is SNHLY and CDR2 FYNNEI. CDR3 residues: CASSEYGRNTEAFF. CDR3 coding DNA: TGTGCCAGCAGTGAATACGGGAGGAACACTGAAGCTTTCTTT.

This rearrangement joins TRBV4-2 to TRBJ2-7; D perhaps matches TRBD2 (5 bases). Per germline, CDR1 LGHNA and CDR2 YNFKEQ. This CDR3 is built from 16 residues. V dropped 0 bases and J dropped 7 bases, with 19 bases sitting between them. CDR3 nucleotides: TGTGCCAGCAGCCAAGATTTGAGAACGGGGTTCGAGGAGCAGTACTTC. Its translation: CASSQDLRTGFEEQYF.

The chain couples TRBV7-2 to TRBJ1-6, with D perhaps TRBD1 (5 bases). Trimming left V 7 bases short and J 7 bases short, with 20 bases between. CDR3 length: 16 amino acids. In germline, CDR1 is SGHTA, CDR2 FQGNSA. CDR3: CASTPPGLRANSPLHF. The CDR3 nucleotides are TGTGCCAGCACTCCGCCGGGACTCAGGGCCAATTCACCCCTCCACTTT.

The genes are TRBV5-6 and TRBJ1-1; D call uncertain. Germline values: CDR1 SGHDT, CDR2 YYEEEE. V was cut by 1 base and J by 1 base, with 11 bases left in between. The CDR3 is made up of 15 amino acids. The CDR3 loop is CASSLYERTNTEAFF. The DNA for the CDR3 is TGTGCCAGCAGCTTGTACGAGAGAACGAACACTGAAGCTTTCTTT.

The chain recombines TRBV6-5 with TRBJ2-7; TRBD1 matches 8 bases. The germline V gene encodes CDR1 MNHEY and CDR2 SVGAGI. V shed 10 bases, J shed 4 bases, and the junction held 12 bases outside the gene matches. The length of the CDR3 is 14 residues. CDR3 residues: CATGRGDRGYEQYF. CDR3 coding DNA: TGTGCCACGGGTCGCGGAGACAGGGGATACGAGCAGTACTTC.

The rearrangement links TRBV5-1 to TRBJ2-5; D is perhaps TRBD1 (6 bases). The germline gives CDR1 SGHRS, CDR2 YFSETQ. The CDR3 extends over 16 amino acids. The ends were cut back, 4 bases at V and 0 bases at J, with 16 bases in the middle. The CDR3 sequence: CASSKIGQNNQETQYF. As DNA, the CDR3 is TGCGCCAGCAGCAAGATCGGACAGAACAACCAAGAGACCCAGTACTTC.

The chain employs TRBV5-5 and TRBJ1-5; no definite D call. The germline gives CDR1 SGHKS, CDR2 YYEKEE (reference sequence). V dropped 0 bases and J dropped 2 bases, with 12 bases sitting between them. This CDR3 contains 16 residues. CDR3 sequence (DNA): TGTGCCAGCAGCTTGGTAGGCGGTCCGGGCAATCAGCCCCAGCATTTT. Protein product: CASSLVGGPGNQPQHF. The whole variable domain, remainder taken from reference TRBV5-5 and TRBJ1-5, is DAGVTQSPTHLIKTRGQQVTLRCSPISGHKSVSWYQQVLGQGPQFIFQYYEKEERGRGNFPDRFSARQFPNYSSELNVNALLLGDSALYLCASSLVGGPGNQPQHFGDGTRLSIL.

V usage is TRBV6-5 and J usage is TRBJ2-3, with 7 bases aligning to TRBD1. Germline CDR1 is MNHEY and CDR2 is SVGAGI. The CDR3 contains 15 residues. V shed 2 bases and J 2 bases; nucleotides not matched to a gene: 4. In DNA, the CDR3 is TGTGCCAGCAGTTACAGGGGGCATTACACAGATACGCAGTATTTT. Its translation: CASSYRGHYTDTQYF.

In DNA form, the CDR3 reads TGTGCCAGTAGTATTGCGAGCGGATACAATGAGCAGTTCTTC. It translates to CASSIASGYNEQFF. The chain links TRBV19 to TRBJ2-1; TRBD2 might be the D (5 bases). V dropped 3 bases and J dropped 4 bases, with 10 bases sitting between them. Germline V gene lookup returns CDR1 LNHDA and CDR2 SQIVND (reference sequence). The CDR3 has 14 amino acids.

The chain couples TRBV9 to TRBJ2-5; 10 bases agree with TRBD1. The V segment lost 4 bases and the J segment 6 bases; nucleotides outside the gene matches: 6. The germline V gene has CDR1 SGDLS and CDR2 YYNGEE. The CDR3 runs 14 residues. The DNA of the CDR3 is TGTGCCAGCAGCCAGGGACAGGGGAGGAAGACCCAGTACTTC. This encodes CASSQGQGRKTQYF.

The V call is TRBV9, the J call TRBJ2-2, with a possible D match to TRBD2 (6 bases). The V gene lost 0 bases and the J gene lost 3 bases, with 9 bases spanning the gap. From germline, CDR1 is SGDLS and CDR2 YYNGEE. The CDR3 runs to 15 residues. The CDR3 sequence: CASSVEAGYTGELFF. In DNA, the CDR3 is TGTGCCAGCAGCGTAGAAGCGGGTTACACCGGGGAGCTGTTTTTT.

This rearrangement joins TRBV7-2 to TRBJ1-5, with D perhaps TRBD1 (5 bases). Germline assignment: CDR1 SGHTA and CDR2 FQGNSA. The CDR3 has 13 amino acids. The ends were cut back, 8 bases at V and 2 bases at J, with 10 bases in the middle. CDR3 sequence: CASEQGGNQPQHF. CDR3 nucleotides: TGTGCCAGCGAGCAGGGAGGCAATCAGCCCCAGCATTTT. Based on the CDR3 plus reference TRBV7-2 and TRBJ1-5, the full variable domain is GAGVSQSPSNKVTEKGKDVELRCDPISGHTALYWYRQSLGQGLEFLIYFQGNSAPDKSGLPSDRFSAERTGGSVSTLTIQRTQQEDSAVYLCASEQGGNQPQHFGDGTRLSIL.

This chain uses TRBV9 with TRBJ1-2, with TRBD1 identical over 7 bases. V trimming: 0 bases; J trimming: 4 bases; junction bases outside the gene matches: 6. The germline gives CDR1 SGDLS, CDR2 YYNGEE. The CDR3 covers 15 residues. Written as DNA, the CDR3 is TGTGCCAGCAGCGTAGGACAGGGCCTACCCTATGGCTACACCTTC. Translated, it gives CASSVGQGLPYGYTF. Together with reference TRBV9 and TRBJ1-2, the CDR3 gives the full variable domain: DSGVTQTPKHLITATGQRVTLRCSPRSGDLSVYWYQQSLDQGLQFLIQYYNGEERAKGNILERFSAQQFPDLHSELNLSSLELGDSALYFCASSVGQGLPYGYTFGSGTRLTVV.

The rearrangement links TRBV18 to TRBJ2-5; 8 bases match TRBD1. Germline-derived CDR1 and CDR2 are KGHSH and LQKENI. This CDR3 is built from 15 residues. With V trimmed by 5 bases and J by 2 bases, 7 bases remained unmatched. CDR3 in DNA: TGTGCCAGCTCAAAAGACAGGGGTGCTCAAGAGACCCAGTACTTC. Protein product: CASSKDRGAQETQYF.

The chain links TRBV4-2 to TRBJ2-2; D may be TRBD2 (6 bases). This CDR3 comprises 16 residues. CDR1 and CDR2 from the germline V gene are LGHNA and YNFKEQ. The V and J ends lost 1 base and 3 bases respectively, with 12 bases between them. CDR3 sequence: CASSQVSRGDTGELFF. Here the CDR3 DNA reads TGTGCCAGCAGCCAAGTCTCGCGGGGCGACACCGGGGAGCTGTTTTTT.

V gene TRBV5-1 combines with J gene TRBJ2-3; 7 positions match TRBD2. V shed 3 bases, J shed 7 bases, and the junction held 8 bases outside the gene matches. Germline-derived CDR1 and CDR2 are SGHRS and YFSETQ. CDR3 length: 14 amino acids. The chain's CDR3 is CASSYGTNRNTQYF. Here the CDR3 DNA reads TGCGCCAGCAGCTACGGGACTAACCGAAATACGCAGTATTTT.